This is a list of T cell receptor beta chains from one sample in a study of blood T cells in healthy people across ages. TCRdb re-called the 5' RACE reads with MiXCR, one entry per CDR3 protein. The top ten hold approximately 10% of the sample, which has under 2 million distinct CDR3 sequences, around 35% seen once. Source material: blood. Receptors were obtained from a woman aged 25 to 45 in good health. CDR3s include the opening cysteine and the closing phenylalanine or tryptophan. Each record gives: D gene, V gene, J gene, clone size, CDR3 protein, CDR3 DNA. D genes are given only for firm matches. Expanded clones get a size class; other rows say once, few or many, or leave the size out.

>NA|TRBV18|TRBJ2-3|once
CASLNLWSTDTQYF
TGTGCCAGCCTAAATTTATGGAGCACAGATACGCAGTATTTT
>NA|TRBV30|TRBJ2-7|few
CAWRGPYEQYF
TGTGCCTGGAGGGGGCCCTACGAGCAGTACTTC
>NA|TRBV5-8|TRBJ2-3|few
CASSLELTDTQYF
TGTGCCAGCAGCTTGGAGTTGACAGATACGCAGTATTTT
>TRBD1|TRBV5-5|TRBJ1-4|NA
CASRRGGTGGEKLFF
TGTGCCAGCAGACGTGGCGGGACAGGGGGTGAAAAACTGTTTTTT
>NA|TRBV6-1|TRBJ1-6|few
CASSAGDRALNSPLHF
TGTGCCAGCAGTGCAGGGGATAGGGCCCTTAATTCACCCCTCCACTTT
>NA|TRBV20-1|TRBJ2-1|few
CSARDSSKVGSEQFF
TGCAGTGCTAGAGATTCCTCAAAGGTGGGGAGTGAGCAGTTCTTC
>NA|TRBV28|TRBJ2-5|many
CASSLGGSSETQYF
TGTGCCAGCAGTTTAGGAGGGAGCTCCGAGACCCAGTACTTC
>NA|TRBV6-1|TRBJ2-4|NA
CASSSDYLAKNIQYF
TGTGCCAGCAGTTCAGACTATTTAGCCAAAAACATTCAGTACTTC
>NA|TRBV20-1|TRBJ1-5|NA
CSARISGRLYNEHF
TGCAGTGCTAGGATTAGCGGGAGACTGTACAATGAGCATTTT
>NA|TRBV5-1|TRBJ2-3|NA
CASSLDRQGADTQYF
TGCGCCAGCAGCTTAGATCGGCAAGGGGCAGATACGCAGTATTTT
>NA|TRBV11-2|TRBJ2-1|once
CASSLADREGDEQFF
TGTGCCAGCAGCTTAGCCGACAGAGAAGGGGATGAGCAGTTCTTC
>NA|TRBV12-3/TRBV12-4|TRBJ2-7|few
CASSFRQGSSYEQYF
TGTGCCAGCAGTTTTAGGCAGGGGAGCTCCTACGAGCAGTACTTC
>TRBD1|TRBV4-2|TRBJ2-1|few
CANSQGQGAGEQFF
TGTGCCAACAGCCAGGGACAGGGGGCGGGAGAGCAGTTCTTC
>TRBD2|TRBV4-2|TRBJ2-5|NA
CASSQERQAGGVQETQYF
TGTGCCAGCAGCCAAGAGAGGCAAGCCGGGGGGGTCCAAGAGACCCAGTACTTC
>NA|TRBV21-1|TRBJ2-4|NA
CASSSGRTKNIQYF
TGTGCCAGCAGCTCAGGGAGAACCAAAAACATTCAGTACTTC
>NA|TRBV7-9|TRBJ2-3|few
CASSFSSSGEITDTQYF
TGTGCCAGCAGCTTTTCGAGTAGCGGAGAGATCACAGATACGCAGTATTTT
>TRBD2|TRBV18|TRBJ2-7|NA
CASSPLAGGPLYEQYF
TGTGCCAGCTCACCGTTAGCGGGGGGGCCTCTCTACGAGCAGTACTTC
>TRBD1|TRBV30|TRBJ1-2|NA
CAWSPGQGPRYYGYTF
TGTGCCTGGAGCCCCGGACAGGGTCCTCGGTACTATGGCTACACCTTC
>NA|TRBV29-1|TRBJ2-5|NA
CSVEDVSGGPYNEQYF
TGCAGCGTTGAAGATGTTAGCGGCGGGCCCTACAATGAGCAGTACTTC
>TRBD2|TRBV12-3/TRBV12-4|TRBJ2-7|many
CASRRGLESYEQYF
TGTGCCAGCAGGAGGGGACTAGAGTCCTACGAGCAGTACTTC
>TRBD2|TRBV20-1|TRBJ2-1|few
CSGEAGKAHEQFF
TGCAGTGGAGAAGCGGGGAAAGCACATGAGCAGTTCTTC
>NA|TRBV2|TRBJ2-1|NA
CASSDRGFYNEQFF
TGTGCCAGCAGTGACAGGGGTTTCTACAATGAGCAGTTCTTC
>TRBD1|TRBV9|TRBJ2-1|once
CASSVRDRGSYNEQFF
TGTGCCAGCAGCGTAAGGGACAGGGGGTCGTACAATGAGCAGTTCTTC
>TRBD2|TRBV12-3/TRBV12-4|TRBJ2-3|NA
CASRAGGGKDTQYF
TGTGCCAGCAGAGCGGGGGGCGGAAAAGATACGCAGTATTTT
>NA|TRBV20-1|TRBJ2-1|few
CSAPRPRSSNEQFF
TGCAGTGCCCCTCGACCTCGATCCTCTAATGAGCAGTTCTTC
>TRBD1|TRBV5-6|TRBJ2-1|few
CASSYYPGQYNEQFF
TGTGCCAGCAGCTACTATCCGGGACAGTACAATGAGCAGTTCTTC
>NA|TRBV27|TRBJ2-7|many
CASSLRIYYEQYF
TGTGCCAGCAGTCTAAGGATCTACTACGAGCAGTACTTC
>TRBD1|TRBV7-9|TRBJ2-5|few
CASSLATGGPETQYF
TGTGCCAGCAGCTTAGCAACAGGGGGTCCAGAGACCCAGTACTTC
>TRBD1|TRBV2|TRBJ2-1|few
CASDRGDSSYNEQFF
TGTGCCAGCGATAGAGGGGACAGCTCCTACAATGAGCAGTTCTTC
>TRBD1|TRBV7-2|TRBJ1-5|NA
CASSDRTGVWPQHF
TGTGCCAGCAGCGACCGGACAGGTGTATGGCCCCAGCATTTT
>TRBD2|TRBV3-1|TRBJ2-3|few
CASSQDGGLAGGPLDTQYF
TGTGCCAGCAGCCAAGATGGGGGACTAGCGGGGGGGCCTCTAGATACGCAGTATTTT
>NA|TRBV5-1|TRBJ1-2|NA
CASSLRSANYGYTF
TGCGCCAGCAGCCTTCGGTCGGCTAACTATGGCTACACCTTC
>NA|TRBV18|TRBJ2-1|NA
CASSPRGKDEQFF
TGTGCCAGCTCACCTCGGGGGAAGGATGAGCAGTTCTTC
>NA|TRBV10-3|TRBJ2-7|many
CAIMGLPAEQYF
TGTGCCATCATGGGTCTCCCCGCCGAGCAGTACTTC
>NA|TRBV20-1|TRBJ1-1|NA
CSASNYGAHTEAFF
TGCAGTGCTTCGAATTACGGGGCCCACACTGAAGCTTTCTTT
>NA|TRBV5-1|TRBJ2-7|NA
CASSTNSTGISSYEQYF
TGCGCCAGCAGCACGAACTCTACAGGGATCTCATCCTACGAGCAGTACTTC
>TRBD1|TRBV10-3|TRBJ1-2|NA
CAISPGQVYGYTF
TGTGCCATCAGCCCGGGACAGGTCTATGGCTACACCTTC
>NA|TRBV6-5|TRBJ1-2|NA
CASSYEGGSGYTF
TGTGCCAGCAGTTACGAAGGAGGGTCTGGCTACACCTTC
>NA|TRBV28|TRBJ2-3|once
CASSVRNGRVTDTQYF
TGTGCCAGCAGTGTCCGTAACGGACGGGTCACAGATACGCAGTATTTT
>TRBD1|TRBV11-2|TRBJ2-7|many
CASSLSRGTMTVEQYF
TGTGCCAGCAGCTTATCCAGGGGGACCATGACTGTGGAGCAGTACTTC
>TRBD1|TRBV7-9|TRBJ2-3|NA
CVSSLGTGGSTDTQYF
TGTGTCAGCAGCTTGGGGACAGGGGGCAGCACAGATACGCAGTATTTT
>NA|TRBV29-1|TRBJ2-1|NA
CSGLLYNEQFF
TGCAGCGGACTACTCTACAATGAGCAGTTCTTC
>NA|TRBV10-3|TRBJ2-7|many
CAISESEGGSSYEQYF
TGTGCCATCAGTGAGTCCGAGGGGGGGTCGTCCTACGAGCAGTACTTC
>TRBD2|TRBV7-3|TRBJ2-1|few
CASSDWTSGAYNEQFF
TGTGCCAGCAGCGACTGGACTAGCGGGGCCTACAATGAGCAGTTCTTC
>TRBD1|TRBV6-2/TRBV6-3|TRBJ1-2|many
CASSYPGQGPTSDGYTF
TGTGCCAGCAGTTACCCGGGACAGGGACCCACCTCGGATGGCTACACCTTC
>NA|TRBV5-1|TRBJ2-1|NA
CASSENRDNEQFF
TGCGCCAGCAGTGAGAACAGAGACAATGAGCAGTTCTTC